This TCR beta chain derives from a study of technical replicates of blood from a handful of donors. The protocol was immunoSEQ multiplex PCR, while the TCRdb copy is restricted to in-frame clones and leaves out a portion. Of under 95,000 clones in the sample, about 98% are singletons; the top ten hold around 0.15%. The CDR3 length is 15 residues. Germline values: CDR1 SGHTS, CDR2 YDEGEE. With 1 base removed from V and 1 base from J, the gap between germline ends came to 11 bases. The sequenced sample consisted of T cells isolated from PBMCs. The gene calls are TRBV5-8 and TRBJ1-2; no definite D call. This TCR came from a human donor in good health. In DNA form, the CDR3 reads TGTGCCAGCAGCTTGCACGTCAGCGATAACTATGGCTACACCTTC. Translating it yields CASSLHVSDNYGYTF.